These 8 T cell receptor beta chains share one sample of origin, sequenced in a study of cytomegalovirus exposure and HLA in healthy donors. With 60 Vbeta and 13 Jbeta primers, the PCR was carried out. The method was immunoSEQ multiplex PCR; TCRdb's version includes in-frame clones alone and lacks a portion of them. The table lists 150,000 to 180,000 clones, around 80% of them singletons. What was sequenced was PBMCs. The source of these receptors is a middle-aged woman in good health and CMV-seropositive.

The chain carries TRBV11-2 and TRBJ2-3, with 9 bases lining up with TRBD2. This CDR3 is built from 18 residues. V lost 4 bases, J lost 0 bases, and 11 bases stayed unmatched. CDR1 is SGHAT and CDR2 is FQNNGV in the germline V gene. CDR3 DNA: TGTGCCAGCAGCTACAGACTAGCGGCCCCGACTAGCACAGATACGCAGTATTTT. This codes for CASSYRLAAPTSTDTQYF.

In its sample, this clone was seen once. This CDR3 reads CASSRQGSASGSYEQYF. CDR3 bases: TGTGCCAGTAGTCGGCAAGGGTCCGCTAGCGGGAGCTACGAGCAGTACTTC. The chain recombines TRBV19 with TRBJ2-7; the match to TRBD2 covers 10 bases. V trimming: 5 bases; J trimming: 3 bases; junction bases outside the gene matches: 13. Germline CDR1 reads LNHDA; CDR2 reads SQIVND (reference sequence). This CDR3 is built from 17 residues.

This clone was recorded once. The chain joins TRBV5-4 to TRBJ2-2; D may be TRBD1 (5 bases). The germline V and J ends were trimmed by 4 bases and 0 bases, with 7 bases remaining between them. The CDR3 consists of 14 residues. Looked up from germline, CDR1 is SGHNT and CDR2 is YYREEE (reference sequence). The CDR3: CASSPTANTGELFF. The CDR3 DNA is TGTGCCAGCAGCCCGACAGCGAACACCGGGGAGCTGTTTTTT.

The chain joins TRBV5-1 to TRBJ2-3; TRBD2 agrees at 14 bases. In germline, CDR1 is SGHRS, CDR2 YFSETQ. This CDR3 contains 17 residues. V lost 0 bases and J lost 8; bases outside the gene matches: 8. This CDR3 reads CASSLASGTSGSRTQYF. The CDR3 bases are TGCGCCAGCAGCTTGGCTTCAGGGACTAGCGGGAGTCGTACGCAGTATTTT.

This clone was counted a few times. V is TRBV6-5 and J is TRBJ1-1; 8 bases map to TRBD1. Germline loops: CDR1 MNHEY, CDR2 SVGAGI. This CDR3 has 12 residues. The J segment lost 4 bases and the V segment lost 6 bases, leaving 1 base of the junction unmatched. DNA of the CDR3: TGTGCCAGCAGAACAGGGGGCACTGAAGCTTTCTTT. Translation: CASRTGGTEAFF.

The chain is built from TRBV15 and TRBJ2-1; D not certain. Germline V lookup: CDR1 LNHNV, CDR2 YYDKDF (reference sequence). CDR3 size: 14 residues. V lost 0 bases and J 6 bases, leaving 9 bases between the germline ends. This CDR3 is CATSRDPLLNEQFF. In nucleotides, the CDR3 is TGTGCCACCAGCAGAGATCCCCTACTCAATGAGCAGTTCTTC.

J is TRBJ1-5 and V is TRBV7-9, with 10 bases aligning to TRBD1. The CDR3 is made up of 14 amino acids. Trimming took 5 bases from V and 5 from J; bases not matched to a gene: 3. Germline CDR1 is SEHNR and CDR2 is FQNEAQ (reference sequence). The CDR3 is CASSPTGGDQPQHF. CDR3 DNA: TGTGCCAGCAGCCCGACAGGGGGCGATCAGCCCCAGCATTTT.

This clone was counted only a few times. The J gene is TRBJ1-3, the V gene TRBV6-1; no definite D call. With 7 bases removed from V and 4 bases from J, the gap between germline ends came to 17 bases. The germline V gene encodes CDR1 MNHNS and CDR2 SASEGT. The CDR3 runs to 15 residues. The CDR3 here is CASTLAIFEGNTIYF. DNA for the CDR3: TGTGCCAGCACTCTAGCAATTTTTGAGGGAAACACCATATATTTT.